These T cell receptor beta chains were read from a single sample in a study of blood T cell repertoires in COVID-19. The assay was immunoSEQ multiplex PCR, and TCRdb's table has in-frame clones only and misses some. The sample shows some 190,000 clones, about 90% of them seen only once. Sequenced sample: peripheral blood. All receptors come from a man in his late teens or twenties with active or convalescent COVID-19. Both conserved end residues are trimmed from each CDR3. Each record gives: V gene, J gene, CDR3 length, CDR3 protein.

TRBV11-2	TRBJ1-1	9	ASGRGTEAF
TRBV5-1	TRBJ1-2	14	ASSDRDRALSYGYT
TRBV6-1	TRBJ1-1	16	ASSEDFWTGLGNTEAF
TRBV3-1/TRBV3-2	TRBJ2-5	15	ASSQEPPSGYQETQY
TRBV9	TRBJ1-4	16	ASSPGTGGRTTNEKLF
TRBV4-2	TRBJ2-7	14	ASSQAGQGVPYEQY
TRBV7-9	TRBJ2-2	13	ATVFLSGAGGELF
TRBV9	TRBJ2-1	15	ASSVDFLAASYNEQF
TRBV14	TRBJ2-1	15	ASSHNWASSTHNEQF
TRBV25-1	TRBJ1-3	13	ASSEFGPSGNTIY
TRBV19	TRBJ1-2	12	ASSIAGDNYGYT
TRBV6-5	TRBJ1-1	12	ASRARGQGTEAF
TRBV11-2	TRBJ1-4	12	ASSPPGTNEKLF
TRBV6-5	TRBJ2-7	12	ASSYFRRGDEQY
TRBV19	TRBJ1-4	10	ASSIRGEKLF
TRBV18	TRBJ2-7	14	ASSPLGTGANGEQY
TRBV4-2	TRBJ1-1	13	ASSQWDRGYTEAF
TRBV28	TRBJ2-1	13	ASSERRQGRNEQF
TRBV19	TRBJ2-7	13	ASSFGLAGGREQY
TRBV28	TRBJ1-2	11	ASSLDGVDGYT
TRBV10-3	TRBJ1-1	11	AIKNTEGTEAF
TRBV28	TRBJ2-3	10	ASSSGSDTQY
TRBV5-1	TRBJ1-2	13	ASSSTVVSNYGYT